Listed below are T cell receptor beta chains from one sample, sequenced in a study of T cells in Graves' hyperthyroidism and ophthalmopathy. MiXCR was run by TCRdb on the multiplex PCR reads, yielding one entry per CDR3 protein. The top ten clones hold roughly 44% of a sample with a few hundred thousand distinct CDR3 sequences, around 18% of them seen once. The sequenced sample consisted of blood. These receptors originate from a man aged 35 to 55 with Graves' hyperthyroidism. The CDR3 runs from the conserved cysteine through the conserved F or W. The order of the fields is D gene, V gene, J gene, clone size, CDR3 DNA, CDR3 protein. The D gene is left open where the match is weak. Clone size appears in some rows only: once, few, many, or a class for an expanded clone.

d_gene: TRBD1; v_gene: TRBV6-5; j_gene: TRBJ2-2; abundance: few; CDR3nt: TGTGCCAGCAGTTACCAGGGGGCGCGGACCGGGGAGCTGTTTTTT; CDR3aa: CASSYQGARTGELFF
d_gene: -; v_gene: TRBV5-1; j_gene: TRBJ2-3; abundance: many; CDR3nt: TGCGCCAGCAGTCCGTTCAGAAGCACAGATACGCAGTATTTT; CDR3aa: CASSPFRSTDTQYF
d_gene: -; v_gene: TRBV5-5; j_gene: TRBJ2-3; abundance: -; CDR3nt: TGTGCCAGCAGTTACCTCACAGATACGCAGTATTTT; CDR3aa: CASSYLTDTQYF
d_gene: TRBD1; v_gene: TRBV18; j_gene: TRBJ1-2; abundance: many; CDR3nt: TGTGCCAGCTCACTTACGGGACAGGGAGATTATGGCTACACCTTC; CDR3aa: CASSLTGQGDYGYTF
d_gene: -; v_gene: TRBV12-3/TRBV12-4; j_gene: TRBJ2-5; abundance: few; CDR3nt: TGTGCCAGCAGTTTCGGACCACAAGAGACCCAGTACTTC; CDR3aa: CASSFGPQETQYF
d_gene: TRBD1; v_gene: TRBV20-1; j_gene: TRBJ2-5; abundance: many; CDR3nt: TGCAGTGCTAGACCCCGGGACAGGGGACGGGAGACCCAGTACTTC; CDR3aa: CSARPRDRGRETQYF
d_gene: -; v_gene: TRBV24-1; j_gene: TRBJ2-7; abundance: many; CDR3nt: TGTGCCACCAGTGTTGCGAGCTCCTACGAGCAGTACTTC; CDR3aa: CATSVASSYEQYF
d_gene: TRBD1; v_gene: TRBV7-9; j_gene: TRBJ1-1; abundance: many; CDR3nt: TGTGCCAGCAGGGGACAGTTTGAAGCTTTCTTT; CDR3aa: CASRGQFEAFF
d_gene: -; v_gene: TRBV7-8; j_gene: TRBJ2-5; abundance: many; CDR3nt: TGTGCCAGCAGCTGGGGGGCGGCGGGCCAAGAGACCCAGTACTTC; CDR3aa: CASSWGAAGQETQYF
d_gene: TRBD1; v_gene: TRBV3-1; j_gene: TRBJ2-5; abundance: many; CDR3nt: TGTGCCAGCAGCCAGGACAGGGATCAGACCCAGTACTTC; CDR3aa: CASSQDRDQTQYF
d_gene: -; v_gene: TRBV27; j_gene: TRBJ1-5; abundance: many; CDR3nt: TGTGCCAGCAGTTTTACAGGGTCCGGGGGCAATCAGCCCCAGCATTTT; CDR3aa: CASSFTGSGGNQPQHF
d_gene: TRBD2; v_gene: TRBV6-2/TRBV6-3; j_gene: TRBJ2-3; abundance: many; CDR3nt: TGTGCCAGCACCGAGAGACTAGCGGGGAACTCCCTGGATACGCAGTATTTT; CDR3aa: CASTERLAGNSLDTQYF
d_gene: -; v_gene: TRBV28; j_gene: TRBJ1-4; abundance: many; CDR3nt: TGTGCCAGCAGACCCCAAGGGGGTAGGGAAAAACTGTTTTTT; CDR3aa: CASRPQGGREKLFF
d_gene: -; v_gene: TRBV30; j_gene: TRBJ2-7; abundance: few; CDR3nt: TGTGCCTGGAGAGGACCCTACAAGCAGTACTTC; CDR3aa: CAWRGPYKQYF
d_gene: TRBD1; v_gene: TRBV28; j_gene: TRBJ1-5; abundance: many; CDR3nt: TGTGCCAGCATTCAGGGGGGGCAGCCCCAGCATTTT; CDR3aa: CASIQGGQPQHF
d_gene: -; v_gene: TRBV5-4; j_gene: TRBJ2-2; abundance: few; CDR3nt: TGTGCCAGCAGCTTATTAGTCACCGGGGAGCTGTTTTTT; CDR3aa: CASSLLVTGELFF
d_gene: -; v_gene: TRBV2; j_gene: TRBJ2-1; abundance: many; CDR3nt: TGTGCCAGCAGTGCGACCGCTTCATCCTACAATGAGCAGTTCTTC; CDR3aa: CASSATASSYNEQFF
d_gene: TRBD1; v_gene: TRBV4-2; j_gene: TRBJ2-1; abundance: many; CDR3nt: TGTGCCAGCAGCCAAAGGGGGCAAAGCAATGAGCAGTTCTTC; CDR3aa: CASSQRGQSNEQFF
d_gene: -; v_gene: TRBV7-2; j_gene: TRBJ2-7; abundance: once; CDR3nt: TGTGCCAGCAGCTGGGGGGATACAGGCAGCTACGAGCAGTACTTC; CDR3aa: CASSWGDTGSYEQYF
d_gene: TRBD2; v_gene: TRBV20-1; j_gene: TRBJ2-3; abundance: many; CDR3nt: TGCAGTGCTAGTGGGGGGGGAGTCACAGATACGCAGTATTTT; CDR3aa: CSASGGGVTDTQYF
d_gene: TRBD1; v_gene: TRBV5-8; j_gene: TRBJ1-2; abundance: -; CDR3nt: TGTGCCAGCAGCGGGCGAGGGACAGGGAGTGACTATGGCTACACCTTC; CDR3aa: CASSGRGTGSDYGYTF
d_gene: TRBD1; v_gene: TRBV7-2; j_gene: TRBJ2-5; abundance: many; CDR3nt: TGTGCCAGCAGTAAACCGACAGGGACAAAGACCCAGTACTTC; CDR3aa: CASSKPTGTKTQYF
d_gene: TRBD2; v_gene: TRBV20-1; j_gene: TRBJ2-1; abundance: -; CDR3nt: TGCAGTGCGCACCTACTAGCGGGAGGGCCGGGGGCCTACAATGAGCAGTTCTTC; CDR3aa: CSAHLLAGGPGAYNEQFF
d_gene: TRBD1; v_gene: TRBV6-2/TRBV6-3; j_gene: TRBJ2-1; abundance: -; CDR3nt: TGTGCCAGCAGTCGGGACAGCTTCTACAATGAGCAGTTCTTC; CDR3aa: CASSRDSFYNEQFF
d_gene: -; v_gene: TRBV19; j_gene: TRBJ1-2; abundance: -; CDR3nt: TGTGCCAGTAGTATTCGGTTAGTCTATGGCTACACCTTC; CDR3aa: CASSIRLVYGYTF
d_gene: -; v_gene: TRBV7-3; j_gene: TRBJ2-3; abundance: many; CDR3nt: TGTGCCAGCAGCGCAGGGAACACAGATACGCAGTATTTT; CDR3aa: CASSAGNTDTQYF
d_gene: -; v_gene: TRBV5-6; j_gene: TRBJ2-3; abundance: many; CDR3nt: TGTGCCAGCTTCAGGGGAGACACAGATACGCAGTATTTT; CDR3aa: CASFRGDTDTQYF
d_gene: -; v_gene: TRBV27; j_gene: TRBJ2-2; abundance: many; CDR3nt: TGTGCCAGCACGGGACTCCGAGAACACACCGGGGAGCTGTTTTTT; CDR3aa: CASTGLREHTGELFF
d_gene: -; v_gene: TRBV29-1; j_gene: TRBJ2-2; abundance: many; CDR3nt: TGCAGCGTTGAGGGAAACACCGGGGAGCTGTTTTTT; CDR3aa: CSVEGNTGELFF
d_gene: TRBD2; v_gene: TRBV4-3; j_gene: TRBJ2-5; abundance: many; CDR3nt: TGCGCCAGCAGCCAGGACCTAGCGGAGGAGACCCAGTACTTC; CDR3aa: CASSQDLAEETQYF
d_gene: TRBD2; v_gene: TRBV12-3/TRBV12-4; j_gene: TRBJ2-3; abundance: many; CDR3nt: TGTGCCAGCAGACGAACGGGGGGGGCGGATACGCAGTATTTT; CDR3aa: CASRRTGGADTQYF
d_gene: -; v_gene: TRBV20-1; j_gene: TRBJ2-3; abundance: many; CDR3nt: TGCAGTGCCTACTCAGGGAGCCCAGATACGCAGTATTTT; CDR3aa: CSAYSGSPDTQYF